This T cell receptor beta chain was identified in a study of T cell changes during pregnancy in multiple sclerosis. Clones were read by immunoSEQ multiplex PCR, and TCRdb kept only the in-frame ones, dropping some. The sample has more than 11,000 clones, approximately 95% seen once. The receptor's source is a female donor in good health, enrolled as a control in a pregnancy study. The starting material was peripheral blood, obtained in the second trimester of pregnancy.

For the CDR3, the DNA is TGTGCCAGCAGCTTAGGAGAGCCTGGCACTGAAGCTTTCTTT. As protein: CASSLGEPGTEAFF. This chain connects TRBV7-8 to TRBJ1-1; D ambiguous. CDR1 SGHVS and CDR2 FQNEAQ come from the germline V gene. V was cut by 1 base and J by 4 bases, with 10 bases left in between. The CDR3 totals 14 residues.